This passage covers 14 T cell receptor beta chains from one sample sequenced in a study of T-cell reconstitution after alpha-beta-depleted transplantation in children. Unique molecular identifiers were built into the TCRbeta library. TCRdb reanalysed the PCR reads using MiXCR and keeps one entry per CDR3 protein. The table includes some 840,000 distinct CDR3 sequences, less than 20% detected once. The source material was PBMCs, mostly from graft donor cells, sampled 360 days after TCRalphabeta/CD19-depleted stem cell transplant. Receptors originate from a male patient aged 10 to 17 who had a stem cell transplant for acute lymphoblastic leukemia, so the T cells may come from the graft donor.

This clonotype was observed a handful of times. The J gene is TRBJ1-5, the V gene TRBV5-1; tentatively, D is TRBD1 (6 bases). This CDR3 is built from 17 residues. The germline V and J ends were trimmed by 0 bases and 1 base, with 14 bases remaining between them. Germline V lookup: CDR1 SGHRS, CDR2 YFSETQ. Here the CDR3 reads CASSLGPRDTSNQPQHF. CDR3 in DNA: TGCGCCAGCAGCTTGGGCCCCCGGGACACAAGCAATCAGCCCCAGCATTTT. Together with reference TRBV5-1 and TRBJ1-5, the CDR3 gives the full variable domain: KAGVTQTPRYLIKTRGQQVTLSCSPISGHRSVSWYQQTPGQGLQFLFEYFSETQRNKGNFPGRFSGRQFSNSRSEMNVSTLELGDSALYLCASSLGPRDTSNQPQHFGDGTRLSIL.

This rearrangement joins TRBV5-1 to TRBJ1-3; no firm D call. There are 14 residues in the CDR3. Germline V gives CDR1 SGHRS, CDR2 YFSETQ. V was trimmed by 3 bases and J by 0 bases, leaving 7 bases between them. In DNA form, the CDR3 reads TGCGCCAGCAGCTATGGGGTCTCTGGAAACACCATATATTTT. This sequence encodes CASSYGVSGNTIYF.

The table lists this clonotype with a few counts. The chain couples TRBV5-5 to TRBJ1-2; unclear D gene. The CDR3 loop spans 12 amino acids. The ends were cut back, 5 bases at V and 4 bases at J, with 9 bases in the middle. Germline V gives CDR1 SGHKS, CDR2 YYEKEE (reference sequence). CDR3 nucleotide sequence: TGTGCCAGCAGTTCCGAGTCCTATGGCTACACCTTC. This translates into CASSSESYGYTF.

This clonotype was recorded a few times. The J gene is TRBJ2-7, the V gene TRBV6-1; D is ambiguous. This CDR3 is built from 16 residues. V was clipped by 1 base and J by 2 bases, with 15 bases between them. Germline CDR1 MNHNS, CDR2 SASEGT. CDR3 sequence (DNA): TGTGCCAGCAGTGAAGTGGGGTGGGGTATAACCTACGAGCAGTACTTC. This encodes CASSEVGWGITYEQYF.

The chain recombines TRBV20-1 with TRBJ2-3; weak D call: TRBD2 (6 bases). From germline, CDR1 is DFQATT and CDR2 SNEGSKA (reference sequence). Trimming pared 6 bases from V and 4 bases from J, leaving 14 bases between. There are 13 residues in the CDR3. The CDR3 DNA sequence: TGCAGTGCCGGGGGATTCCGGGCAGATACGCAGTATTTT. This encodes CSAGGFRADTQYF.

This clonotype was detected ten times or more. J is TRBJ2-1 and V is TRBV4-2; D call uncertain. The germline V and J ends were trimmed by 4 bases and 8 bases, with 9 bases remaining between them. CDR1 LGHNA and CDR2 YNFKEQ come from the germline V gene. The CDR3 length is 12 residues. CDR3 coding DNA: TGTGCCAGCAGCCCAGAAAAATATGAGCAGTTCTTC. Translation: CASSPEKYEQFF.

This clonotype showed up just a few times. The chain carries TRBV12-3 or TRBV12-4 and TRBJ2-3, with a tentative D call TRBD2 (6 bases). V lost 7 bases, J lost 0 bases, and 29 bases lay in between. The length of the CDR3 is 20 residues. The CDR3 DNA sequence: TGTGCCAGCAAACTAGCCCGATCGGTCCCGTGGTCACACAGCACAGATACGCAGTATTTT. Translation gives CASKLARSVPWSHSTDTQYF.

The CDR3 DNA reads as TGTGCCAGCAGTTTATCCGGGGGATGGTTCTTC. It yields the protein CASSLSGGWFF. The chain combines TRBV27 with TRBJ2-1; weak D call: TRBD2 (6 bases). V gave up 0 bases and J gave up 15 bases, with 9 bases separating them. Germline V gene lookup returns CDR1 MNHEY and CDR2 SMNVEV (reference sequence). CDR3 length: 11 residues.

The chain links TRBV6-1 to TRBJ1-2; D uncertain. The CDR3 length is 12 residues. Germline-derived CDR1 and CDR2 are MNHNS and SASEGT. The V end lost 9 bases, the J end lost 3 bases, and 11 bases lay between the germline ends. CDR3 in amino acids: CASPGLHYGYTF. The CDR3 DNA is TGTGCCAGTCCGGGATTACACTATGGCTACACCTTC.

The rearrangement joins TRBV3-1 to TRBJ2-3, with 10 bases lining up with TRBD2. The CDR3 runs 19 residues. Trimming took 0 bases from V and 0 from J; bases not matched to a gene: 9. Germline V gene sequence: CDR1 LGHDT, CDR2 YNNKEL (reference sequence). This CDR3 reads CASSQESTSGFGSTDTQYF. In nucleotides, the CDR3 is TGTGCCAGCAGCCAAGAGTCGACTAGCGGGTTTGGGAGCACAGATACGCAGTATTTT.

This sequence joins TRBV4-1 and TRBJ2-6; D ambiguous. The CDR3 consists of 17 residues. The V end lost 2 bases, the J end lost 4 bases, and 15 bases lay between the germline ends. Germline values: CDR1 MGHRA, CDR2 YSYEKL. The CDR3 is CASSQLGKARGANVLTF. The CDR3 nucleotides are TGCGCCAGCAGCCAATTGGGCAAGGCTAGGGGGGCCAACGTCCTGACTTTC.

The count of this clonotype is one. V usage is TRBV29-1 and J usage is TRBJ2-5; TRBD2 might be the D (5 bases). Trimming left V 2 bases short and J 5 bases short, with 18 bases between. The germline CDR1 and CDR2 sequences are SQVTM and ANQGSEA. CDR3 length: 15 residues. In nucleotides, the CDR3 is TGCAGCGTTGAACACCTGAGGGAGTGGGTCGAGACCCAGTACTTC. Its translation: CSVEHLREWVETQYF.

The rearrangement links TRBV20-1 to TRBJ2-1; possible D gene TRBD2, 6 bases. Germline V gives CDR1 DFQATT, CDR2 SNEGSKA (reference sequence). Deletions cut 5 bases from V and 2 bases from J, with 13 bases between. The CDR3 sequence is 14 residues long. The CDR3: CSAFSGLAYNEQFF. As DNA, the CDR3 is TGCAGTGCTTTTTCGGGACTGGCCTACAATGAGCAGTTCTTC.

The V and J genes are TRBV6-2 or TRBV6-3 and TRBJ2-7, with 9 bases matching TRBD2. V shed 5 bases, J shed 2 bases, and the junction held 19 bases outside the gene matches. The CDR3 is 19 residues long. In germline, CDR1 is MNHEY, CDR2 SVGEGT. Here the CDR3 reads CASSPHGFRSGRPPYEQYF. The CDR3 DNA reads TGTGCCAGCAGTCCCCACGGGTTCCGTAGCGGGAGACCTCCCTACGAGCAGTACTTC.